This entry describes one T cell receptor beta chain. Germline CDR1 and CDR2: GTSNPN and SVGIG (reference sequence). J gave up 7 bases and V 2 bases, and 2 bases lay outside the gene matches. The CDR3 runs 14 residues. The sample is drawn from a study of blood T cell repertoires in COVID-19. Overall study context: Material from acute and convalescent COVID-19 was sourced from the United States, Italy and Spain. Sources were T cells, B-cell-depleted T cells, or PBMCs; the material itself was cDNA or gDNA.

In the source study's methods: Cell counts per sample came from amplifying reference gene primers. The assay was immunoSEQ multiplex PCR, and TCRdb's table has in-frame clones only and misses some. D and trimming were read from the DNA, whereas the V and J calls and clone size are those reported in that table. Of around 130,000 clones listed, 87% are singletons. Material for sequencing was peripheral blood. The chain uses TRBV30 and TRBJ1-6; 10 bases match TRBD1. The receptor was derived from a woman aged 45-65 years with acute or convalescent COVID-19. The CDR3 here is CAWSPGQGNSPLHF. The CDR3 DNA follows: TGTGCCTGGAGTCCGGGACAGGGGAATTCACCCCTCCACTTT.